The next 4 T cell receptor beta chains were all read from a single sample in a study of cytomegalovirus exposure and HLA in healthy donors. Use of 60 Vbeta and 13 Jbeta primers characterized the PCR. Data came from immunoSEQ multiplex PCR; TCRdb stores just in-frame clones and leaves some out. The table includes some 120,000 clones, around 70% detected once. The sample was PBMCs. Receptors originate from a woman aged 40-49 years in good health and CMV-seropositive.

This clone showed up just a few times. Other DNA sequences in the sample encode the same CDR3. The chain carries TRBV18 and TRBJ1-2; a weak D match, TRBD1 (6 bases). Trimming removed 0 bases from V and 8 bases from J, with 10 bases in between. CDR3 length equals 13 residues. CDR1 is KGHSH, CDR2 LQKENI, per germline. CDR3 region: CASSPPGGGGYTF. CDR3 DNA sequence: TGTGCCAGCTCACCACCTGGGGGGGGCGGCTACACCTTC. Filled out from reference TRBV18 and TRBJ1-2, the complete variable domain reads NAGVMQNPRHLVRRRGQEARLRCSPMKGHSHVYWYRQLPEEGLKFMVYLQKENIIDESGMPKERFSAEFPKEGPSILRIQQVVRGDSAAYFCASSPPGGGGYTFGSGTRLTVV.

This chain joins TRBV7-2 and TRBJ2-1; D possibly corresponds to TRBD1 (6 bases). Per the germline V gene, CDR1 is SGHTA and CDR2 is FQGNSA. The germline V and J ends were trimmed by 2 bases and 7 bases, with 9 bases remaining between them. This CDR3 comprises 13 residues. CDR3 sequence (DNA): TGTGCCAGCAGCTTACAGGGGTTGAATGAGCAGTTCTTC. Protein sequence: CASSLQGLNEQFF. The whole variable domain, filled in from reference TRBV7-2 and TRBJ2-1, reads GAGVSQSPSNKVTEKGKDVELRCDPISGHTALYWYRQSLGQGLEFLIYFQGNSAPDKSGLPSDRFSAERTGGSVSTLTIQRTQQEDSAVYLCASSLQGLNEQFFGPGTRLTVL.

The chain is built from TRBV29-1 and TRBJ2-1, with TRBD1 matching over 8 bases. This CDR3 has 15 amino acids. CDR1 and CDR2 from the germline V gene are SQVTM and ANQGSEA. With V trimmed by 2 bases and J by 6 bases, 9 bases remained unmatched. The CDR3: CSVEFPGGISNEQFF. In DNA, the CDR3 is TGCAGCGTTGAATTCCCAGGGGGCATCTCCAATGAGCAGTTCTTC.

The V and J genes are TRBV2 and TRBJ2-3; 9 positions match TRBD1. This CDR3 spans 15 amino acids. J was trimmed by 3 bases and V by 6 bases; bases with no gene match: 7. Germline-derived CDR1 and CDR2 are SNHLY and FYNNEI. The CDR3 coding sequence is TGTGCCAGCAGGGCACAGGGGGCTCGGACAGATACGCAGTATTTT. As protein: CASRAQGARTDTQYF. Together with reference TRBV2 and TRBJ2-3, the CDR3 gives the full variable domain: EPEVTQTPSHQVTQMGQEVILRCVPISNHLYFYWYRQILGQKVEFLVSFYNNEISEKSEIFDDQFSVERPDGSNFTLKIRSTKLEDSAMYFCASRAQGARTDTQYFGPGTRLTVL.